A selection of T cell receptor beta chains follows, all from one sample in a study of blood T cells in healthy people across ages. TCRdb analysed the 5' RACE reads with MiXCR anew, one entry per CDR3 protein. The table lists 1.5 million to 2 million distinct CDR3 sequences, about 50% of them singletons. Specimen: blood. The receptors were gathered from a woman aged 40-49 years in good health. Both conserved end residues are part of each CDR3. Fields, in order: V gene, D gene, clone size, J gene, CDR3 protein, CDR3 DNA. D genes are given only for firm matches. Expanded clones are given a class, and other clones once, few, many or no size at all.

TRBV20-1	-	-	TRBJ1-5	CSARHPTGNQPQHF	TGCAGTGCTCGCCATCCTACGGGCAATCAGCCCCAGCATTTT
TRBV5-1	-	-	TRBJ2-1	CASSPDPTPYNEQFF	TGCGCCAGCAGCCCCGACCCGACGCCCTACAATGAGCAGTTCTTC
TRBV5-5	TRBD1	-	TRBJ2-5	CASSSGDRLEETQYF	TGTGCCAGCAGCTCGGGGGACAGGTTAGAAGAGACCCAGTACTTC
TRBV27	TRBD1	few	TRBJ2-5	CASSEQGLSETQYF	TGTGCCAGCAGTGAACAGGGGTTGTCAGAGACCCAGTACTTC
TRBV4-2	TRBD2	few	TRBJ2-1	CASSQDTGGDRQPNEQFF	TGTGCCAGCAGCCAAGATACGGGAGGCGACCGCCAACCCAATGAGCAGTTCTTC
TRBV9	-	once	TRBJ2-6	CASSKSPVSGANVLTF	TGTGCCAGCAGCAAAAGTCCGGTCTCTGGGGCCAACGTCCTGACTTTC
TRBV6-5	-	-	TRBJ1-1	CASVGARSEGAFF	TGTGCCAGCGTTGGGGCAAGGAGTGAAGGAGCTTTCTTT
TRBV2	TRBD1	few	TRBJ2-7	CASSADRVLTEQYF	TGTGCCAGCAGTGCAGACAGGGTTTTGACCGAGCAGTACTTC
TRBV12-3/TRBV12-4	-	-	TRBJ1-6	CASILQGGSPLHF	TGTGCCAGCATTTTACAGGGTGGTTCACCCCTCCACTTT
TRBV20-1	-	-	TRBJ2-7	CSARHGQSYEQYF	TGCAGTGCTAGACACGGACAGTCCTACGAGCAGTACTTC
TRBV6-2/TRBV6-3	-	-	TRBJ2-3	CASSYKGARTDTQYF	TGTGCCAGCAGTTACAAAGGGGCTCGCACAGATACGCAGTATTTT
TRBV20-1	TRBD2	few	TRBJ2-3	CSARVAFPTSGGQSRRDTQYF	TGCAGTGCTAGAGTCGCTTTCCCGACTAGCGGGGGGCAGTCACGGAGGGATACGCAGTATTTT
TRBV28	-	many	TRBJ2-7	CASSLSGAEQYF	TGTGCCAGCAGTTTATCAGGGGCTGAGCAGTACTTC
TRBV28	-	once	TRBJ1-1	CASSPPPAGYGANTEAFF	TGTGCCAGCAGTCCCCCCCCAGCAGGGTATGGGGCAAACACTGAAGCTTTCTTT
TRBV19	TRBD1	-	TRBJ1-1	CASSTDRAATEAFF	TGTGCCAGTAGTACGGACAGGGCGGCCACTGAAGCTTTCTTT
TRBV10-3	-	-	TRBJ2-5	CAIARLVGETQYF	TGTGCCATCGCAAGACTAGTTGGGGAGACCCAGTACTTC
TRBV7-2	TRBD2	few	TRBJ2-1	CASSPAGLAGNNEQFF	TGTGCCAGCAGCCCGGCGGGACTAGCGGGGAACAATGAGCAGTTCTTC
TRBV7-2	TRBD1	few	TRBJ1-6	CASSPTGDNSPLHF	TGTGCCAGCAGTCCCACAGGGGATAATTCACCCCTCCACTTT
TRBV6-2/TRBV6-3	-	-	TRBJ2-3	CASSEYGRSSTDTQYF	TGTGCCAGCAGTGAGTACGGACGGTCTAGCACAGATACGCAGTATTTT
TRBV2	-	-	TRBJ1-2	CASSEIVGMNYGYTF	TGTGCCAGCAGTGAAATAGTGGGGATGAACTATGGCTACACCTTC
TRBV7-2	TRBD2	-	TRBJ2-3	CASSRGLAGMYTQYF	TGTGCCAGCAGCCGGGGACTAGCGGGGATGTATACGCAGTATTTT
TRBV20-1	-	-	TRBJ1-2	CSAPLRGYGYTF	TGCAGTGCTCCGCTTAGGGGCTATGGCTACACCTTC
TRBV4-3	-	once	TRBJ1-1	CASSQDRRIKAFF	TGCGCCAGCAGCCAAGATCGTCGGATAAAAGCTTTCTTT
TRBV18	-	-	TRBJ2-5	CASSPVDGSETQYF	TGTGCCAGCTCACCAGTTGATGGATCGGAGACCCAGTACTTC
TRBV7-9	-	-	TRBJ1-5	CASSHDPGANQPQHF	TGTGCCAGCAGCCATGACCCGGGGGCTAATCAGCCCCAGCATTTT
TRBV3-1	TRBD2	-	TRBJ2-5	CASSLLTSGGAVTQYF	TGTGCCAGCAGCCTGCTGACTAGCGGGGGGGCCGTGACCCAGTACTTC
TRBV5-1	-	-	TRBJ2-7	CASSLVTDPPYEQYF	TGCGCCAGCAGCTTGGTTACAGACCCTCCCTACGAGCAGTACTTC
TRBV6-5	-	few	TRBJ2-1	CASSYLGSRVNEQFF	TGTGCCAGCAGTTACTTGGGGTCCAGGGTAAATGAGCAGTTCTTC
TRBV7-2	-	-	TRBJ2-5	CASSEGGVAEPQETQYF	TGTGCCAGCAGTGAGGGCGGGGTGGCCGAACCTCAAGAGACCCAGTACTTC